These 2 T cell receptor beta chains share one sample of origin, sequenced in a study of glioma-infiltrating T cells. TCR alpha and beta CDR3 regions were amplified from RNA using iRepertoire nested multiplex PCR. TCRdb reprocessed the multiplex PCR reads with MiXCR, giving one entry per CDR3 protein. The profile shows under 200,000 distinct CDR3 sequences, 25% to 35% of them singletons. Sequencing input: glioma tissue, nonneoplastic brain tissue, or PBMCs (not recorded which). Receptors were obtained from a human donor with low-grade glioma or glioblastoma, undergoing nonglioma brain surgery, or in good health (not recorded which).

In its sample, this clonotype was seen once. The chain has TRBV27 and TRBJ2-1; 13 nucleotides agree with TRBD2. The length of the CDR3 is 16 residues. CDR1 is MNHEY, CDR2 SMNVEV, per germline (reference sequence). J lost 5 bases, V lost 4 bases, and 5 bases had no gene match. CDR3 residues: CASSSRGLAGDNEQFF. In DNA, the CDR3 is TGTGCCAGCAGTTCTCGAGGACTAGCGGGAGACAATGAGCAGTTCTTC.

A remark on this clonotype: A much larger clone differs by one base, so this may be a read error. The chain combines TRBV2 with TRBJ2-7; D may be TRBD1 or TRBD2 (7 bases each). Germline CDR1 SNHLY, CDR2 FYNNEI. The CDR3 is made up of 14 amino acids. CDR3 region: CASSEGRGDYKQYF. DNA for the CDR3: TGTGCCAGCAGTGAGGGCAGGGGGGACTACAAGCAGTACTTC. Complete variable domain (other parts from reference TRBV2 and TRBJ2-7): EPEVTQTPSHQVTQMGQEVILRCVPISNHLYFYWYRQILGQKVEFLVSFYNNEISEKSEIFDDQFSVERPDGSNFTLKIRSTKLEDSAMYFCASSEGRGDYKQYFGPGTRLTVT.